This paragraph reports one T cell receptor beta chain. The sample belongs to a study of blood T cell repertoires in COVID-19. At the level of the study: Samples taken during acute and convalescent COVID-19 were collected in the United States, Italy and Spain.

Unmatched junction bases numbered 3, after V lost 2 bases and J lost 5 bases. The germline CDR1 and CDR2 sequences are GTSNPN and SVGIG (reference sequence). The CDR3 contains 14 residues. In the study's own analysis: The authors estimated nucleated cell counts from reference gene primer amplification. The table came from immunoSEQ multiplex PCR; TCRdb's copy has only in-frame clones and leaves some out. That table furnishes V, J and clone size, whereas the DNA furnished D and trimming. Altogether around 80,000 clones are present, roughly four fifths being singletons, with the ten largest covering 10%.

The TCR originated in a man aged 55 to 70 with acute or convalescent COVID-19. V gene TRBV30 combines with J gene TRBJ2-2, with 9 bases that match TRBD1. Sequenced sample: peripheral blood. The CDR3 is CAWSTGQGTGELFF. CDR3 sequence (DNA): TGTGCCTGGAGTACGGGACAGGGAACCGGGGAGCTGTTTTTT.